This is a list of T cell receptor beta chains from one sample in a study of blood T cell repertoires in COVID-19. Assay used: immunoSEQ multiplex PCR; TCRdb lists only in-frame clones, some missing. The repertoire consists of 120,000 to 150,000 clones, with roughly 80% occurring once and the leading ten covering over 7.5%. The sequenced sample consisted of peripheral blood. These TCRs come from a woman of 80 years or more in a cohort sampled during active or convalescent COVID-19. Both conserved end residues are part of each CDR3. A D gene is named only where the DNA matches it firmly. A row's size may be missing; if present it is once, few, many or a size class.

once,NA,TRBJ2-2,TRBV11-2,CASSFTTAGELFF,TGTGCCAGCAGCTTCACCACGGCCGGGGAGCTGTTTTTT
NA,TRBD1,TRBJ2-1,TRBV3-1/TRBV3-2,CASSFRDRGRNEQFF,TGTGCCAGCAGCTTCCGGGACAGGGGGCGAAATGAGCAGTTCTTC
NA,NA,TRBJ1-5,TRBV10-3,CAISVEQFNQPQHF,TGTGCCATCAGTGTTGAACAGTTCAATCAGCCCCAGCATTTT
NA,NA,TRBJ2-7,TRBV3-1/TRBV3-2,CASSQAREQYF,TGTGCCAGCAGCCAAGCCCGCGAGCAGTACTTC
NA,NA,TRBJ1-2,TRBV7-9,CASSLEGNYGYTF,TGTGCCAGCAGCTTAGAGGGGAACTATGGCTACACCTTC
NA,NA,TRBJ1-4,TRBV30,CAWSVGGRKNEKLFF,TGTGCCTGGAGTGTCGGAGGACGGAAGAATGAAAAACTGTTTTTT
once,TRBD1,TRBJ1-1,TRBV6-5,CASCISGTGLTEAFF,TGTGCCAGCTGCATCAGCGGGACAGGGTTAACTGAAGCTTTCTTT
NA,TRBD2,TRBJ2-3,TRBV15,CATSRVRGGLGTDTQYF,TGTGCCACCAGCAGAGTTCGGGGGGGTTTGGGCACAGATACGCAGTATTTT
once,NA,TRBJ2-7,TRBV7-8,CASSLARTTYEQYF,TGTGCCAGCAGCTTGGCTCGGACAACCTACGAGCAGTACTTC
NA,TRBD2,TRBJ2-5,TRBV18,CASSPGLAMVETQYF,TGTGCCAGCTCACCGGGACTAGCGATGGTGGAGACCCAGTACTTC
NA,NA,TRBJ2-1,TRBV6-5,CASSYRDNYNEQFF,TGTGCCAGCAGTTACAGGGACAACTACAATGAGCAGTTCTTC
NA,TRBD1,TRBJ1-2,TRBV5-8,CASSFSGQGANYGYTF,TGTGCCAGCAGCTTTTCGGGACAGGGGGCGAACTATGGCTACACCTTC
NA,TRBD2,TRBJ2-3,TRBV7-3,CASSRGRGNTDTQYF,TGTGCCAGCAGCCGAGGGCGGGGGAACACAGATACGCAGTATTTT
once,TRBD1,TRBJ1-6,TRBV18,CASSSWDSNSPLHF,TGTGCCAGCTCCTCCTGGGACAGTAATTCACCCCTCCACTTT
NA,NA,TRBJ1-2,TRBV19,CASTYGIKNYGYTF,TGTGCCAGTACCTACGGGATTAAGAACTATGGCTACACCTTC
NA,NA,TRBJ2-3,TRBV11-1,CASSLSLAQDTQYF,TGTGCCAGCAGCTTAAGCCTAGCGCAAGATACGCAGTATTTT
NA,NA,TRBJ2-2,TRBV28,CASSPTDPRNTGELFF,TGTGCCAGCAGCCCGACAGATCCCAGGAACACCGGGGAGCTGTTTTTT
NA,NA,TRBJ1-3,TRBV7-3,CASSSCQNGQNHTGNTIYF,TGTGCCAGCAGCTCGTGCCAGAACGGACAGAACCATACAGGAAACACCATATATTTT
once,NA,TRBJ1-1,TRBV5-4,CASSGRIERSTEAFF,TGTGCCAGCAGCGGAAGGATTGAAAGGAGCACTGAAGCTTTCTTT
NA,TRBD2,TRBJ2-5,TRBV15,CATSRDGTSGGLKETQYF,TGTGCCACCAGCAGAGATGGGACTAGCGGGGGGTTAAAAGAGACCCAGTACTTC
NA,NA,TRBJ1-6,TRBV6-6,CASSSGRNSPLHF,TGTGCCAGCAGTTCCGGTCGTAATTCACCCCTCCACTTT
NA,TRBD1,TRBJ1-2,TRBV19,CASSAREGALSGYTF,TGTGCCAGTAGCGCACGGGAGGGGGCGCTTAGTGGCTACACCTTC
NA,NA,TRBJ1-1,TRBV7-2,CASSRGGRGTEAFF,TGTGCCAGCAGCCGGGGTGGCCGGGGGACTGAAGCTTTCTTT
NA,NA,TRBJ1-2,TRBV28,CASSDPGVNYGYTF,TGTGCCAGCAGTGATCCCGGGGTTAACTATGGCTACACCTTC
NA,NA,TRBJ2-7,TRBV3-1/TRBV3-2,CASSLGPAGEGQYF,TGTGCCAGCAGCCTAGGTCCGGCAGGGGAGGGGCAGTACTTC
NA,TRBD1,TRBJ2-1,TRBV7-8,CASSTRQGVRDEQFF,TGTGCCAGCAGCACGCGACAGGGCGTTCGCGATGAGCAGTTCTTC
NA,TRBD2,TRBJ2-7,TRBV7-9,CASSWGLAGAEQYF,TGTGCCAGCAGCTGGGGACTAGCGGGGGCCGAGCAGTACTTC